One sample yielded the 15 T cell receptor beta chains listed below, sequenced in a study of blood T cell repertoires in COVID-19. The repertoire was sequenced with immunoSEQ multiplex PCR; TCRdb's copy has only in-frame clones and lacks some. Here the sample spans some 110,000 clones, approximately 89% being singletons. Sequenced input: peripheral blood. All receptors come from a woman older than 75 with COVID-19, enrolled during active disease.

V usage is TRBV7-9 and J usage is TRBJ1-4; D is possibly TRBD1 (6 bases). Germline CDR1 reads SEHNR; CDR2 reads FQNEAQ (reference sequence). This CDR3 comprises 15 residues. V was trimmed by 5 bases and J by 4 bases, leaving 14 bases between them. This chain's CDR3 is CASSAQRGGNEKLFF. In DNA form, the CDR3 reads TGTGCCAGCAGCGCCCAGAGAGGGGGTAATGAAAAACTGTTTTTT.

In its sample, this clone was seen once. V usage is TRBV27 and J usage is TRBJ2-1; 9 bases match TRBD1. The CDR3 spans 17 residues. With 2 bases clipped from V and 3 bases from J, the junction kept 8 bases outside the gene matches. Germline V gene data show CDR1 as MNHEY and CDR2 as SMNVEV (reference sequence). This CDR3 is CASSLGAQGASYNEQFF. The CDR3 DNA reads TGTGCCAGCAGTTTAGGGGCACAGGGGGCCAGCTACAATGAGCAGTTCTTC.

This clone appeared a few times. The chain recombines TRBV6-6 with TRBJ1-5; 7 bases align to TRBD1. CDR1 is MNHNY and CDR2 is SVGAGI in the germline V gene (reference sequence). With V trimmed by 6 bases and J by 5 bases, 13 bases remained unmatched. The CDR3 contains 16 residues. The CDR3 loop reads CASRPHQGGLDQPQHF. The CDR3 DNA reads as TGTGCCAGCAGACCCCATCAGGGGGGTTTGGATCAGCCCCAGCATTTT.

The chain carries TRBV12-2 and TRBJ1-1; TRBD1, the table's D call, was not compared with the DNA. TRBV12-2 is flagged as a pseudogene. The CDR3 covers 14 residues. The CDR3 DNA is TGTGCAAGTCGCCCCCATAGGGGGAACACTGAAGCTTTCTTT. It translates to CASRPHRGNTEAFF.

The V gene is TRBV9, the J gene TRBJ2-1; the match to TRBD2 covers 13 bases. In germline, CDR1 is SGDLS, CDR2 YYNGEE. V trimming: 4 bases; J trimming: 8 bases; junction bases outside the gene matches: 9. This CDR3 contains 16 residues. CDR3 residues: CASSLGLAGVQDEQFF. CDR3 sequence (DNA): TGTGCCAGCAGCCTCGGACTAGCGGGAGTCCAAGATGAGCAGTTCTTC.

The rearrangement joins TRBV20-1 to TRBJ2-1; weak D call: TRBD1 (5 bases). Germline CDR1 reads DFQATT; CDR2 reads SNEGSKA (reference sequence). The V gene lost 5 bases and the J gene lost 10 bases, with 12 bases spanning the gap. The CDR3 length is 11 residues. Here the CDR3 reads CSASNRREQFF. Here the CDR3 DNA reads TGCAGTGCTTCCAACAGGCGAGAGCAGTTCTTC.

The chain uses TRBV19 and TRBJ2-2, with 7 bases that match TRBD1. The CDR3 loop spans 17 amino acids. Germline values: CDR1 LNHDA, CDR2 SQIVND (reference sequence). V shed 3 bases, J shed 2 bases, and the junction held 9 bases outside the gene matches. The CDR3 DNA reads as TGTGCCAGTAGTATCAGATCCGGGACAGCCAACACCGGGGAGCTGTTTTTT. Its protein product is CASSIRSGTANTGELFF.

This clone showed up just once. The chain carries TRBV6-6 and TRBJ1-2; 11 nucleotides agree with TRBD1. Germline values: CDR1 MNHNY, CDR2 SVGAGI (reference sequence). This CDR3 has 16 amino acids. The V segment lost 0 bases and the J segment 13 bases; nucleotides outside the gene matches: 13. CDR3 residues: CASSYSDRGRTPSSTF. In nucleotides, the CDR3 is TGTGCCAGCAGTTACTCGGACAGGGGGCGTACCCCCTCCAGCACCTTC.

This chain uses TRBV7-2 with TRBJ2-7; D is possibly TRBD2 (5 bases). In germline, CDR1 is SGHTA, CDR2 FQGNSA. CDR3 length: 14 amino acids. Trimming shortened V by 4 bases and J by 0 bases, and 10 bases separated the two germline ends. The CDR3 loop is CASSYRRDSYEQYF. CDR3 sequence (DNA): TGTGCCAGCAGCTATAGACGGGACTCCTACGAGCAGTACTTC.

The chain links TRBV5-4 to TRBJ2-1; D uncertain. The CDR3 covers 16 residues. V was clipped by 0 bases and J by 3 bases, with 13 bases between them. The germline gives CDR1 SGHNT, CDR2 YYREEE (reference sequence). The CDR3 nucleotides are TGTGCCAGCAGCTTGGGTGCCTCAAGCTACTACAATGAGCAGTTCTTC. This codes for CASSLGASSYYNEQFF. The variable domain in full, completed from reference TRBV5-4 and TRBJ2-1, reads ETGVTQSPTHLIKTRGQQVTLRCSSQSGHNTVSWYQQALGQGPQFIFQYYREEENGRGNFPPRFSGLQFPNYSSELNVNALELDDSALYLCASSLGASSYYNEQFFGPGTRLTVL.

The chain is built from TRBV14 and TRBJ2-1, with TRBD2 as a possible D gene (5 bases). The germline V gene encodes CDR1 SGHDN and CDR2 FVKESK. V shed 2 bases and J shed 13 bases, with 15 bases lying between them. The CDR3 extends over 13 amino acids. CDR3 amino acids: CASSQRERLAQFF. In nucleotides, the CDR3 is TGTGCCAGCAGCCAACGGGAAAGGCTAGCTCAGTTCTTC.

The chain employs TRBV11-2 and TRBJ1-2; maybe TRBD1 (6 bases). CDR1 SGHAT and CDR2 FQNNGV come from the germline V gene. The V and J ends lost 2 bases and 4 bases respectively, with 11 bases between them. This CDR3 contains 14 residues. The CDR3 region is CASSLTQGSYGYTF. CDR3 coding DNA: TGTGCCAGCAGCTTAACGCAGGGGTCCTATGGCTACACCTTC. The variable domain in full, with the rest retrieved from reference TRBV11-2 and TRBJ1-2, is EAGVAQSPRYKIIEKRQSVAFWCNPISGHATLYWYQQILGQGPKLLIQFQNNGVVDDSQLPKDRFSAERLKGVDSTLKIQPAKLEDSAVYLCASSLTQGSYGYTFGSGTRLTVV.

V usage is TRBV3-1 (or the pseudogene TRBV3-2) and J usage is TRBJ2-5; weak D call: TRBD1 (6 bases). The V end was cut by 5 bases, the J end by 1 base, with 17 bases between. The CDR3 runs to 16 residues. Looked up from germline, CDR1 is LGHDT and CDR2 is YNNKEL (reference sequence). As DNA, the CDR3 is TGTGCCAGCAGCAGACAGGCCCTAAGCATCCAAGAGACCCAGTACTTC. It codes for CASSRQALSIQETQYF.

The V gene is TRBV28, the J gene TRBJ1-5; D is undetermined. The CDR3 is made up of 12 amino acids. The germline gives CDR1 MDHEN, CDR2 SYDVKM. V lost 7 bases and J lost 8, with 12 bases in between. The DNA for the CDR3 is TGTGCCAGCACGGAAAGACGGGAGCCCCAGCATTTT. Protein sequence: CASTERREPQHF. Full variable domain (remainder filled in from reference TRBV28 and TRBJ1-5): DVKVTQSSRYLVKRTGEKVFLECVQDMDHENMFWYRQDPGLGLRLIYFSYDVKMKEKGDIPEGYSVSREKKERFSLILESASTNQTSMYLCASTERREPQHFGDGTRLSIL.

The chain recombines TRBV11-2 with TRBJ1-1, with TRBD1 identical over 8 bases. Losses at the gene ends were 1 base for V and 4 bases for J; bases not matched to a gene: 8. Germline V gene data show CDR1 as SGHAT and CDR2 as FQNNGV. The length of the CDR3 is 16 residues. This CDR3 reads CASSLGPQGAVTEAFF. DNA of the CDR3: TGTGCCAGCAGCTTAGGCCCTCAGGGGGCGGTCACTGAAGCTTTCTTT.